Included here is one TCR beta chain sequence, with context. Its antigen is not identified. This record comes from a study of cytomegalovirus exposure and HLA in healthy donors. Study-level background: HLA-typed donors were the source of about 85 million unique TCRs, which an early data release held. General study findings and limits: Rarity marked most TCR sequences, yet some public TCRs occurred in many donors. Within the data, a cluster of highly shared sequence variants was likely a sequencing artifact.

PCR primers comprised 60 Vbeta and 13 Jbeta primers. Method: immunoSEQ multiplex PCR; TCRdb's copy keeps in-frame clones and lacks some. The table records 95,000 to 150,000 clones, over 60% of them present only once. Sequencing used PBMCs. The receptor was isolated from a woman aged 40 to 49 in good health and CMV-seropositive.

The CDR3 DNA reads TGTGCCAGCAGCAAAGAGGATCGGACAGCCATCTCTGGAAACACCATATATTTT. The encoded protein is CASSKEDRTAISGNTIYF. This sequence joins TRBV21-1 and TRBJ1-3; the table gives TRBD1 as D, unverified against the DNA. TRBV21-1 corresponds to a pseudogene. This CDR3 region has 18 residues.